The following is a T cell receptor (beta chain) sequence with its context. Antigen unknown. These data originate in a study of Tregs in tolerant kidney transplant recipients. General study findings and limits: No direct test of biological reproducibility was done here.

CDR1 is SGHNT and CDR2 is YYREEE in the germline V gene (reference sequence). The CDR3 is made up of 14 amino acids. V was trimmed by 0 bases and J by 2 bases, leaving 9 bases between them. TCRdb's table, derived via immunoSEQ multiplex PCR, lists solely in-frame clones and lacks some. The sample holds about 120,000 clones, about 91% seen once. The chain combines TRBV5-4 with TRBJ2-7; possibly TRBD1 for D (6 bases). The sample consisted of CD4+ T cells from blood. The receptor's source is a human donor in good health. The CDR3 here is CASSLGGQPYEQYF. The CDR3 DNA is TGTGCCAGCAGCTTGGGGGGGCAGCCCTACGAGCAGTACTTC.